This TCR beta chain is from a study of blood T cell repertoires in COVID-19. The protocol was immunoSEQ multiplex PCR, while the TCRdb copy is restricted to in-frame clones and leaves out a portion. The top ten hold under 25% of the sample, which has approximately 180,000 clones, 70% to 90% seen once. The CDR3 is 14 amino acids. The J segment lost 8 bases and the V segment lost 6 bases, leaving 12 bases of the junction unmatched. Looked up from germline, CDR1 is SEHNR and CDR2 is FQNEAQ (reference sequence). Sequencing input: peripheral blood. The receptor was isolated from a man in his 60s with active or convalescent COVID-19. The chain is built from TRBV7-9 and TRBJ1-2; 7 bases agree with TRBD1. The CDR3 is CASSFKGGKWGYTF. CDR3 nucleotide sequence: TGTGCCAGCAGTTTTAAAGGGGGCAAGTGGGGCTACACCTTC.